This T cell receptor (beta chain) was sequenced in a study of blood T cells in healthy people across ages. Notes on the study in general: There were more naive CD4+ cells and higher diversity in long-lived donors than in aged donors. Researchers judged that diversity estimates from one million T cells fell short of true values. The recorded TCR beta diversity per million T cells decreased in a roughly linear manner with age.

About this clonotype: Antigen specificity is unknown.

J was trimmed by 10 bases and V by 2 bases; bases with no gene match: 12. This CDR3 has 15 amino acids. Germline V gene lookup returns CDR1 MNHEY and CDR2 SVGEGT. The authors ran a second PCR of roughly 6 to 12 cycles using a sample-barcoded 5' primer and a J-beta primer mix. Through a template-switch adaptor with 12 random nucleotides, each cDNA molecule received a tag. TCRdb reprocessed the 5' RACE reads via MiXCR and lists one record per CDR3 protein. Of fewer than 2 million distinct CDR3 sequences listed, 39% are singletons. Sequences were obtained from blood. The origin of this receptor is a human donor in good health. The chain joins TRBV6-2 or TRBV6-3 to TRBJ2-5, with TRBD2 matching 8 bases. Here the CDR3 DNA reads TGTGCCAGCAGTTACCAGCGGGGGCCTTACGGAGACCAGTACTTC. Translation: CASSYQRGPYGDQYF.